These 30 T cell receptor beta chains came from one sample sequenced in a study of T-cell reconstitution after alpha-beta-depleted transplantation in children. Unique molecular identifiers were incorporated into the prepared TCRbeta library. TCRdb re-derived calls from the PCR reads in MiXCR, one entry per CDR3 protein. Among about 640,000 distinct CDR3 sequences listed, roughly 13% were seen once. The sequencing used PBMCs, mostly from graft donor cells, collected 360 days after TCRalphabeta/CD19-depleted stem cell transplant. The receptors were gathered from a male patient under 18 who had a stem cell transplant for acute myeloid leukemia, so the T cells may come from the graft donor.

This clonotype was observed many times. This chain connects TRBV29-1 to TRBJ1-3, with 8 positions matching TRBD1. The CDR3 is 12 residues long. CDR1 SQVTM and CDR2 ANQGSEA come from the germline V gene. V lost 8 bases, J lost 4 bases, and 4 bases stayed unmatched. The CDR3 DNA is TGCAGCATCCGGGACAGGGGAAACACCATATATTTT. Translation: CSIRDRGNTIYF.

The CDR3 nucleotides are TGCGCCAGCAGCCCGGGCGCGGGAGGGGGCTACGAGCAGTACTTC. Residues: CASSPGAGGGYEQYF. The gene calls are TRBV4-3 and TRBJ2-7; 9 bases are shared with TRBD2. CDR1 and CDR2 from the germline V gene are LGHNA and YSLEER. Germline trimming cut 4 bases from V and 3 bases from J; bases unmatched to any gene: 7. There are 15 residues in the CDR3.

This chain connects TRBV28 to TRBJ1-5; the D is unclear. With 3 bases removed from V and 4 bases from J, the gap between germline ends came to 10 bases. The CDR3 is 14 residues long. CDR1 is MDHEN and CDR2 is SYDVKM in the germline V gene. DNA of the CDR3: TGTGCCAGCAGTTTTAGTCCGTATAATCAGCCCCAGCATTTT. Its translation is CASSFSPYNQPQHF.

This clonotype was seen repeatedly, ten times or more. The gene calls are TRBV29-1 and TRBJ2-7; 9 bases map to TRBD2. V lost 2 bases and J lost 3; bases outside the gene matches: 8. This CDR3 spans 15 amino acids. CDR1 and CDR2 from the germline V gene are SQVTM and ANQGSEA. CDR3 protein: CSVEMLAGPSYEQYF. CDR3 coding DNA: TGCAGCGTTGAAATGCTAGCGGGGCCGAGCTACGAGCAGTACTTC.

The chain links TRBV5-1 to TRBJ2-3; no reliable D call. Germline loops: CDR1 SGHRS, CDR2 YFSETQ. Trimming took 4 bases from V and 0 from J, leaving 12 bases between them. CDR3 length equals 15 residues. CDR3 sequence: CASSITSSSTDTQYF. Written as DNA, the CDR3 is TGCGCCAGCAGCATTACTTCCTCTAGCACAGATACGCAGTATTTT.

This sequence joins TRBV29-1 and TRBJ1-3, with D uncertain. CDR1 SQVTM and CDR2 ANQGSEA come from the germline V gene. The CDR3 loop spans 16 amino acids. V lost 2 bases, J lost 3 bases, and 17 bases lay in between. The CDR3 bases are TGCAGCGTTGAAAACGCTGTCGGCCAGGTTGGAAACACCATATATTTT. Its protein product is CSVENAVGQVGNTIYF.

Comment on this clonotype: With a much larger clone just one base away, this may be a read error. The J gene is TRBJ2-7, the V gene TRBV9; 7 positions agree with TRBD1. After removal of 4 bases from V and 3 bases from J, the junction contained 4 bases not matched to a gene. This CDR3 comprises 13 residues. CDR1 SGDLS and CDR2 YYNGEE come from the germline V gene. The CDR3 reads CASSPGQFYEQYF. The CDR3 coding sequence is TGTGCCAGCAGCCCGGGACAGTTCTACGAGCAGTACTTC.

This clonotype was seen only once. DNA of the CDR3: TGTGCCAGCATCGACCCCCTAGCGGGAGGGCCCAATGAGCAGTTCTTC. Translated, it gives CASIDPLAGGPNEQFF. V and J are TRBV7-9 and TRBJ2-1, with 12 positions matching TRBD2. Unmatched junction bases numbered 10, after V lost 7 bases and J lost 6 bases. Germline V gives CDR1 SEHNR, CDR2 FQNEAQ (reference sequence). The CDR3 consists of 16 residues.

The chain joins TRBV4-3 to TRBJ2-7; D is ambiguous. V lost 3 bases to trimming and J lost 2 bases, with 17 bases between them. The CDR3 totals 16 residues. Germline assignment: CDR1 LGHNA and CDR2 YSLEER. Written as DNA, the CDR3 is TGCGCCAGCAGCCAGGCCCACGGACCCATGACCTACGAGCAGTACTTC. Its protein product is CASSQAHGPMTYEQYF.

Many counts were recorded for this clonotype. The J gene is TRBJ2-7, the V gene TRBV27, with 7 bases that match TRBD2. Germline loops: CDR1 MNHEY, CDR2 SMNVEV (reference sequence). J was trimmed by 1 base and V by 4 bases; bases with no gene match: 10. The CDR3 has 16 residues. CDR3 protein: CASSSSGGLPSYEQYF. DNA of the CDR3: TGTGCCAGCAGTTCCTCCGGGGGACTACCGTCCTACGAGCAGTACTTC.

This clonotype was observed many times. This rearrangement joins TRBV2 to TRBJ2-7, with TRBD2 as a possible D gene (5 bases). V was clipped by 8 bases and J by 2 bases, with 13 bases between them. The V gene's germline CDR1 is SNHLY and CDR2 FYNNEI. The CDR3 length is 13 residues. CDR3 nucleotide sequence: TGTGCCAGCTCCCAGGTCGGGGCCTACGAGCAGTACTTC. This encodes CASSQVGAYEQYF.

This clonotype has a handful of counts. The rearrangement links TRBV6-1 to TRBJ2-2, with D unresolved. The CDR3 totals 14 residues. The V and J ends lost 7 bases and 3 bases respectively, with 12 bases between them. Germline loops: CDR1 MNHNS, CDR2 SASEGT. DNA of the CDR3: TGTGCCAGCAACCCGGCCCCTTACACCGGGGAGCTGTTTTTT. This codes for CASNPAPYTGELFF.

In this sample, this clonotype turned up many times. V gene TRBV28 combines with J gene TRBJ2-4; D is undetermined. The CDR3 sequence is 15 residues long. Between the trimmed V and J ends, which lost 6 bases and 0 bases, there was a span of 12 bases. Germline V gene sequence: CDR1 MDHEN, CDR2 SYDVKM. CDR3 coding DNA: TGTGCCAGCAGGGCACCCTTACTAGCCAAAAACATTCAGTACTTC. This translates into CASRAPLLAKNIQYF.

This clonotype was counted ten times or more. The chain combines TRBV12-3 or TRBV12-4 with TRBJ2-5; D possibly corresponds to TRBD1 (5 bases). The V and J ends lost 5 bases and 2 bases respectively, with 18 bases between them. The CDR3 is made up of 16 amino acids. The CDR3, as DNA: TGTGCCAGCAGTCCGTACAGGCATCCCCTTCAAGAGACCCAGTACTTC. Translated: CASSPYRHPLQETQYF.

This clonotype was observed a few times. The chain has TRBV30 and TRBJ2-3; tentative D call: TRBD2 (6 bases). The CDR3 runs 15 residues. Germline V gene sequence: CDR1 GTSNPN, CDR2 SVGIG (reference sequence). The ends were cut back, 4 bases at V and 3 bases at J, with 17 bases in the middle. This chain's CDR3 is CAWTSIGGVTDTQYF. The CDR3 region has the DNA TGTGCCTGGACCTCAATCGGGGGAGTGACAGATACGCAGTATTTT.

This clonotype was seen only a few times. The genes are TRBV11-2 and TRBJ1-1; D is unresolved. The germline gives CDR1 SGHAT, CDR2 FQNNGV. The V end was cut by 1 base, the J end by 1 base, with 10 bases between. The CDR3 contains 15 residues. CDR3 residues: CASSLASGWNTEAFF. The CDR3 DNA is TGTGCCAGCAGCTTAGCTTCCGGCTGGAACACTGAAGCTTTCTTT.

This clonotype appeared many times. The chain combines TRBV5-1 with TRBJ2-2; 7 nucleotides agree with TRBD2. With 0 bases clipped from V and 1 base from J, the junction kept 3 bases outside the gene matches. Germline V gene sequence: CDR1 SGHRS, CDR2 YFSETQ. The CDR3 totals 16 residues. The DNA for the CDR3 is TGCGCCAGCAGCTTGGCCGGCGGGGGGAACACCGGGGAGCTGTTTTTT. Its protein product is CASSLAGGGNTGELFF.

This chain's CDR3 is CASTLGPPLGEQFF. CDR3 nucleotides: TGTGCCAGTACCCTAGGACCCCCGTTGGGTGAGCAGTTCTTC. The rearrangement joins TRBV19 to TRBJ2-1, with unresolved D. The length of the CDR3 is 14 residues. V shed 7 bases and J shed 9 bases, with 19 bases lying between them. The germline gives CDR1 LNHDA, CDR2 SQIVND (reference sequence).

This clonotype was counted only a few times. This sequence joins TRBV7-3 and TRBJ2-2; D is unresolved. Germline lookup yields CDR1 SGHTA and CDR2 FQGTGA. This CDR3 has 13 residues. V was trimmed by 4 bases and J by 7 bases, leaving 10 bases between them. The CDR3 protein is CASSSLAGGELFF. The DNA of the CDR3 is TGTGCCAGCAGCTCCCTCGCCGGCGGGGAGCTGTTTTTT.

This clonotype occurred a few times. This chain uses TRBV7-8 with TRBJ2-4; 8 nucleotides line up with TRBD2. Germline CDR1 SGHVS, CDR2 FQNEAQ. The length of the CDR3 is 15 residues. Unmatched junction bases numbered 3, after V lost 5 bases and J lost 0 bases. Here the CDR3 DNA reads TGTGCCAGCAGCCAGCGGGAGCTAGCCAAAAACATTCAGTACTTC. It translates to CASSQRELAKNIQYF.

This chain connects TRBV29-1 to TRBJ2-1; tentative D call: TRBD2 (5 bases). The CDR3 runs 14 residues. Trimming pared 1 base from V and 9 bases from J, leaving 16 bases between. CDR1 is SQVTM and CDR2 is ANQGSEA in the germline V gene. The CDR3 DNA sequence: TGCAGCGTTGAAGGTCGGGTTAGCGAGACTGAGCAGTTCTTC. Translated: CSVEGRVSETEQFF.

This clonotype was recorded many times. V usage is TRBV7-9 and J usage is TRBJ2-5; 13 bases fit TRBD2. The V gene's germline CDR1 is SEHNR and CDR2 FQNEAQ (reference sequence). The CDR3 is made up of 18 amino acids. V trimming: 3 bases; J trimming: 6 bases; junction bases outside the gene matches: 13. DNA of the CDR3: TGTGCCAGCAGCTTCGGACTAGCGGGAGTTAAGGTGGCAAAGACCCAGTACTTC. Its translation is CASSFGLAGVKVAKTQYF.

CDR3 protein: CASPRGTPGYSPLHF. The CDR3 bases are TGTGCCAGCCCCCGGGGAACACCCGGGTACTCACCCCTCCACTTT. V gene TRBV28 combines with J gene TRBJ1-6; no clear D gene. The CDR3 is made up of 15 amino acids. Germline V gene data show CDR1 as MDHEN and CDR2 as SYDVKM. Trimming pared 8 bases from V and 10 bases from J, leaving 21 bases between.

This chain uses TRBV20-1 with TRBJ2-3; 10 bases align to TRBD2. The V gene's germline CDR1 is DFQATT and CDR2 SNEGSKA (reference sequence). Losses at the gene ends were 2 bases for V and 6 bases for J; bases not matched to a gene: 5. CDR3 length: 14 amino acids. CDR3 amino acids: CSARKGTSVDTQYF. CDR3 nucleotides: TGCAGTGCTAGAAAAGGGACTAGCGTGGATACGCAGTATTTT.

This clonotype was counted only a few times. The chain combines TRBV5-1 with TRBJ2-7; 7 bases map to TRBD2. The CDR3 consists of 15 residues. Germline CDR1 and CDR2: SGHRS and YFSETQ. Unmatched junction bases numbered 9, after V lost 0 bases and J lost 6 bases. CDR3 region: CASSLARAGASEQYF. CDR3 DNA: TGCGCCAGCAGCTTGGCGAGGGCGGGAGCTAGCGAGCAGTACTTC.

This clonotype was recorded at least ten times. The rearrangement joins TRBV28 to TRBJ1-3; 9 nucleotides align to TRBD1. CDR3 length: 17 amino acids. With 5 bases clipped from V and 0 bases from J, the junction kept 8 bases outside the gene matches. Looked up from germline, CDR1 is MDHEN and CDR2 is SYDVKM. The CDR3 region is CASSLYRGPHSGNTIYF. The DNA of the CDR3 is TGTGCCAGCAGTCTGTACAGGGGGCCTCACTCTGGAAACACCATATATTTT. The full variable domain, with the rest looked up from reference TRBV28 and TRBJ1-3, is DVKVTQSSRYLVKRTGEKVFLECVQDMDHENMFWYRQDPGLGLRLIYFSYDVKMKEKGDIPEGYSVSREKKERFSLILESASTNQTSMYLCASSLYRGPHSGNTIYFGEGSWLTVV.

This rearrangement joins TRBV5-1 to TRBJ2-7; tentatively, D is TRBD2 (6 bases). The germline V gene has CDR1 SGHRS and CDR2 YFSETQ. CDR3 size: 16 residues. V lost 2 bases, J lost 0 bases, and 15 bases lay in between. CDR3 sequence reads: CASSFYMGGPSYEQYF. The CDR3 region has the DNA TGCGCCAGCAGCTTTTACATGGGAGGCCCCTCCTACGAGCAGTACTTC.

This chain links TRBV7-2 with TRBJ2-3; D gene unclear. The CDR3 is 14 residues long. The germline V and J ends were trimmed by 3 bases and 2 bases, with 9 bases remaining between them. Germline V gene lookup returns CDR1 SGHTA and CDR2 FQGNSA. As DNA, the CDR3 is TGTGCCAGCAGCTTGTGGGATCACACAGATACGCAGTATTTT. Translation gives CASSLWDHTDTQYF.

The rearrangement uses TRBV14 and TRBJ2-2; the match to TRBD2 covers 11 bases. Germline trimming cut 4 bases from V and 3 bases from J; bases unmatched to any gene: 10. The CDR3 contains 18 residues. Germline lookup yields CDR1 SGHDN and CDR2 FVKESK. CDR3 residues: CASSPVAGGPFYTGELFF. The CDR3, as DNA: TGTGCCAGCAGCCCAGTAGCGGGAGGGCCGTTTTACACCGGGGAGCTGTTTTTT. Supplemented by reference TRBV14 and TRBJ2-2, the full variable domain reads EAGVTQFPSHSVIEKGQTVTLRCDPISGHDNLYWYRRVMGKEIKFLLHFVKESKQDESGMPNNRFLAERTGGTYSTLKVQPAELEDSGVYFCASSPVAGGPFYTGELFFGEGSRLTVL.

This clonotype has more than one count but fewer than ten. The rearrangement joins TRBV27 to TRBJ2-1; TRBD2 matches at 11 bases. This CDR3 comprises 15 residues. The germline gives CDR1 MNHEY, CDR2 SMNVEV (reference sequence). V trimming: 6 bases; J trimming: 5 bases; junction bases outside the gene matches: 6. Here the CDR3 DNA reads TGTGCCAGCAGCCAACTAGCGGGAGTGAACAATGAGCAGTTCTTC. Its translation: CASSQLAGVNNEQFF.